This T cell receptor (beta chain) was recovered during a study of blood T cell repertoires in COVID-19. Clones were read by immunoSEQ multiplex PCR, and TCRdb kept only the in-frame ones, dropping some. The table has about 250,000 clones, around 84% seen once; the top ten hold about 1.7%. The specimen sequenced was PBMCs or T cells enriched from blood (not recorded which). The clonotype comes from a man aged 40-50 years who had recovered from COVID-19.

The CDR3 is CATSRDRVRGYEQYF. Here the CDR3 DNA reads TGTGCCACCAGCAGAGATAGGGTTCGGGGATACGAGCAGTACTTC. The J gene is TRBJ2-7, the V gene TRBV15; tentative D call: TRBD2 (5 bases). Germline V lookup: CDR1 LNHNV, CDR2 YYDKDF (reference sequence). This CDR3 has 15 residues. The ends were cut back, 0 bases at V and 4 bases at J, with 13 bases in the middle. The full variable domain, in which reference TRBV15 and TRBJ2-7 provide the parts outside the CDR3, is DAMVIQNPRYQVTQFGKPVTLSCSQTLNHNVMYWYQQKSSQAPKLLFHYYDKDFNNEADTPDNFQSRRPNTSFCFLDIRSPGLGDTAMYLCATSRDRVRGYEQYFGPGTRLTVT.